A selection of T cell receptor beta chains follows, all from one sample in a study of OX40 agonist ivuxolimab in advanced cancers. Measured with immunoSEQ multiplex PCR; TCRdb has only the in-frame clones, and not every one. Of 35,000 to 45,000 clones listed, 82% are singletons. Sequenced material: CD4+ or CD8+ T cells sorted from blood, taken in a trial of the OX40 agonist ivuxolimab. The receptors come from an adult with an advanced solid tumor such as melanoma, head and neck, liver or kidney cancer. Both conserved end residues are part of each CDR3. The D gene is left open where the match is weak. Not all rows give a size; the values are once, few, many and, for expanded clones, a class.

-	17	TRBV7-8	TRBJ1-5	-	TGTGCCAGCAGCTTTTCTGCGACCCCGGGAAGCAATCAGCCCCAGCATTTT	CASSFSATPGSNQPQHF
-	13	TRBV19	TRBJ1-5	-	TGTGCCAGTAACCCCCAGGGCGGACAGCCCCAGCATTTT	CASNPQGGQPQHF
-	14	TRBV5-4	TRBJ1-1	-	TGTGCCATCAGTTACATACAGGGGAACACTGAAGCTTTCTTT	CAISYIQGNTEAFF
once	15	TRBV4-1	TRBJ1-2	-	TGCGCCAGCAGCCAGTATGACGGGACGGCGGGTGGCTACACCTTC	CASSQYDGTAGGYTF
few	15	TRBV6-1	TRBJ1-2	TRBD1	TGTGCCAGCAGCCAAATATCCGGGACAGGCTATGGCTACACCTTC	CASSQISGTGYGYTF
-	15	TRBV29-1	TRBJ2-1	-	TGCAGCGTTGAAGATCTTCAGGGGGGTTACAATGAGCAGTTCTTC	CSVEDLQGGYNEQFF
-	14	TRBV7-3	TRBJ2-1	-	TGTGCCAGCAGCCGAGGGGGGGCCCACAATGAGCAGTTCTTC	CASSRGGAHNEQFF
-	17	TRBV7-3	TRBJ2-2	TRBD1	TGTGCCAGCAGCTTAGCCTCGACAGGGGGATTTGCCGGGGAGCTGTTTTTT	CASSLASTGGFAGELFF
-	14	TRBV27	TRBJ2-1	-	TGTGCCAGCAGTTCATTCACCCGGTACAATGAGCAGTTCTTC	CASSSFTRYNEQFF
-	15	TRBV11-2	TRBJ2-3	-	TGTGCCAGCAGCTTAGGACTAGGGCCCACAGATACGCAGTATTTT	CASSLGLGPTDTQYF
-	15	TRBV10-3	TRBJ2-1	TRBD1	TGTGCCATCAGTGAGAGACAGGGGAACTACAATGAGCAGTTCTTC	CAISERQGNYNEQFF
few	12	TRBV9	TRBJ1-1	-	TGTGCCAGCAGCGTTACGGACACTGAAGCTTTCTTT	CASSVTDTEAFF
few	14	TRBV7-2	TRBJ2-7	-	TGTGCCAGCAGCTCGTCAGGGGACTCCTACGAGCAGTACTTC	CASSSSGDSYEQYF
-	11	TRBV29-1	TRBJ2-2	-	TGCAGCGTTGAAGATCTCGGGGAGCTGTTTTTT	CSVEDLGELFF
-	16	TRBV28	TRBJ2-7	TRBD1	TGTGCCAGCAGTTTAGAACAGGGGTCTGTATCCTACGAGCAGTACTTC	CASSLEQGSVSYEQYF
-	13	TRBV6-5	TRBJ1-5	-	TGTGCCAGCAGCCCCAGGTATGAACAGCCCCAGCATTTT	CASSPRYEQPQHF
-	12	TRBV11-2	TRBJ2-5	-	TGTGCCAGCAGCTTAACCCAAGAGACCCAGTACTTC	CASSLTQETQYF
-	11	TRBV20-1	TRBJ2-7	-	TGCAGTGCTAGGGGGCATTACGAGCAGTACTTC	CSARGHYEQYF
-	17	TRBV13	TRBJ2-1	TRBD2	TGTGCCAGCAGCTTGGGACTAGCGGGACGCTCCTACAATGAGCAGTTCTTC	CASSLGLAGRSYNEQFF
-	14	TRBV7-9	TRBJ2-7	TRBD1	TGTGCCAGCCGACCCGGGACAGGGTCCTACGAGCAGTACTTC	CASRPGTGSYEQYF